The T cell receptor (beta chain) under discussion was sequenced for a study of blood T cell repertoires in COVID-19. Turning to the study itself: Both acute and convalescent COVID-19 samples were obtained from the United States, Italy and Spain. PBMCs, B-cell-depleted T cells, or T cells were the source of the cDNA or gDNA that made up the material.

Germline CDR1 reads SGHVS; CDR2 reads FQNEAQ. The CDR3 extends over 14 amino acids. Losses at the gene ends were 5 bases for V and 4 bases for J; bases not matched to a gene: 5. The study recruited people aged roughly 18 to 100 years across roughly 25 US areas. Original handling: Reference gene primer amplification in the assay estimated nucleated cell counts. Assay used: immunoSEQ multiplex PCR; TCRdb lists only in-frame clones, some missing. V and J calls and clone size come straight from that table; D and trimming were deduced from the DNA. Of about 290,000 clones listed, roughly nine tenths are singletons.

This rearrangement joins TRBV7-8 to TRBJ1-1; TRBD1 matches 9 bases. The sample comprised PBMCs or T cells enriched from blood (not recorded which). This TCR was sampled from a woman aged 40 to 50 who had recovered from COVID-19. CDR3 sequence reads: CASSKGQGSTEAFF. The DNA for the CDR3 is TGTGCCAGCAGCAAGGGACAGGGATCCACTGAAGCTTTCTTT.